This is a list of T cell receptor beta chains from one sample in a study of shared clonotypes between healthy human individuals. TCRdb's table, derived via immunoSEQ multiplex PCR, lists solely in-frame clones and lacks some. This sample has about 1.1 million clones, with approximately 77% found just once. Sequenced input: memory CD4+ T cells from PBMCs. These receptor sequences come from a man aged 18-30 years in good health. Some clones in this sample may be carry-over from other donors' samples. Each CDR3 is given with its conserved first and last residue. Each record gives: D gene, V gene, clone size, J gene, CDR3 DNA, CDR3 protein. D genes are given only for firm matches. A row's size may be missing; if present it is once, few, many or a size class.

TRBD2	TRBV7-8	-	TRBJ2-1	TGTGCCAGCAGCTTAAAATGGTTTAGCGGGAGACTCAATGAGCAGTTCTTC	CASSLKWFSGRLNEQFF
-	TRBV7-2	-	TRBJ2-1	TGTGCCAGCACTGACATCTGGAGGGCCCACTCCTACAATGAGCAGTTCTTC	CASTDIWRAHSYNEQFF
-	TRBV30	-	TRBJ2-5	TGTGCCTGGAGTGTTTATTATTTGTCTGAAGAGACCCAGTACTTC	CAWSVYYLSEETQYF
-	TRBV7-8	few	TRBJ1-4	TGTGCCAGCAGCTCTAGGACAGTACGTGCAACTAATGAAAAACTGTTTTTT	CASSSRTVRATNEKLFF
TRBD2	TRBV6-1	-	TRBJ2-7	TGTGCCACCTTTCGGGGCGGGAGTAGCGAGCAGTACTTC	CATFRGGSSEQYF
-	TRBV5-5	-	TRBJ1-5	TGTGCCAGCAGCTCCATAAACAATCAGCCCCAGCATTTT	CASSSINNQPQHF
-	TRBV4-1	-	TRBJ1-4	TGCGCCAGCAGCCTTTCGGGGTCCAACAATGAAAAACTGTTTTTT	CASSLSGSNNEKLFF
-	TRBV28	-	TRBJ2-3	TGTGCCAGCAGTGGGGACACAGATACGCAGTATTTT	CASSGDTDTQYF
-	TRBV6-1	-	TRBJ2-7	TGTGCCAGTTACAGCAACTACGAGCAGTACTTC	CASYSNYEQYF
-	TRBV30	few	TRBJ1-2	TGTGCCTGGAGTGTACGGCAGGGCTATGGCTACACCTTC	CAWSVRQGYGYTF
-	TRBV30	-	TRBJ2-7	TGTGCCTGGGGCCGGGACACCCCCTACGAGCAGTACTTC	CAWGRDTPYEQYF
-	TRBV5-1	-	TRBJ1-2	TGCGCCAGCAGCCCGGCCCTTCCCAGTGGCTACACCTTC	CASSPALPSGYTF
TRBD1	TRBV7-9	-	TRBJ1-2	TGTGCCAGCAGCCCCGGACAGGCTTATGGCTACACCTTC	CASSPGQAYGYTF
-	TRBV7-2	-	TRBJ1-2	TGTGCCAGCAGCTTGGGTTCGGGGGCAGGTGGCTACACCTTC	CASSLGSGAGGYTF
-	TRBV18	once	TRBJ2-7	TGTGCCAGCTCATCCGTGGGGCTTTCGGGCGAGCAGTACTTC	CASSSVGLSGEQYF
TRBD1	TRBV4-2	-	TRBJ1-1	TGTGCCAGCAGCAAAAAAGCGCCCAGGGGGCTGGACACTGAAGCTTTCTTT	CASSKKAPRGLDTEAFF
-	TRBV2	-	TRBJ2-7	TGTGCCAGCAACAGGTTATACGAGCAGTACTTC	CASNRLYEQYF
-	TRBV9	-	TRBJ2-2	TGTGCCAGCAGCGTAAACGGCGGTGCGAACACCGGGGAGCTGTTTTTT	CASSVNGGANTGELFF
-	TRBV2	-	TRBJ1-1	TGTGCCAGCCGGGCCTGGGGTGAAGCTTTCTTT	CASRAWGEAFF
TRBD1	TRBV6-1	-	TRBJ1-4	TGTGCCACTGCCGGGACAGGGGCCTGGGGAAAACTGTTTTTT	CATAGTGAWGKLFF
-	TRBV19	-	TRBJ1-5	TGTGCCAGTAGTAGGACTGCTATCAATCAGCCCCAGCATTTT	CASSRTAINQPQHF
-	TRBV6-6	-	TRBJ2-7	TGTGCCAGCAGTTACTCAGGGGTCTACGAGCAGTACTTC	CASSYSGVYEQYF
-	TRBV6-5	-	TRBJ1-3	TGTGCCAGCAGTTACTCAGGGTTCTCTGGAAACACCATATATTTT	CASSYSGFSGNTIYF
-	TRBV20-1	-	TRBJ2-5	TGCAGTGCAGGGGAACAGACCCAGTACTTC	CSAGEQTQYF
TRBD1	TRBV30	-	TRBJ2-3	TGTGCCTGGTGTCCCAGGGGGCCCCCCACAGATACGCAGTATTTT	CAWCPRGPPTDTQYF
TRBD1	TRBV10-2	-	TRBJ1-1	TGCGCCAGTGCTACGGCAGGGGGCATCGCTGAAGCTTTCTTT	CASATAGGIAEAFF
TRBD2	TRBV28	-	TRBJ2-2	TGTGCCAGCCAAAGGTCTCCGGGAGGGCCTTGGACGAACACCGGGGAGCTGTTTTTT	CASQRSPGGPWTNTGELFF
-	TRBV21-1	-	TRBJ2-5	TGTGCCAGCCCGACCCGGACTAGCGAAGTCCTAGAGACCCAGTACTTC	CASPTRTSEVLETQYF
TRBD1	TRBV28	-	TRBJ2-7	TGTGCCAGCAGCCCTACCCCGGACAGGTTCTACGAGCAGTACTTC	CASSPTPDRFYEQYF
TRBD1	TRBV5-6	-	TRBJ1-2	TGTGCCAGCAGCTTGGGACAGGGAAGCTATGGCTACACCTTC	CASSLGQGSYGYTF
-	TRBV2	-	TRBJ1-2	TGTGCCAGCTACCTACAGGGAGCCTATGGCTACACCTTC	CASYLQGAYGYTF
-	TRBV6-1	-	TRBJ2-7	TGTGCCAGCAGTGAGGGTGAATCTTACTACGAGCAGTACTTC	CASSEGESYYEQYF
-	TRBV9	-	TRBJ2-2	TGTGCCAGCAGCTCGGGACTACAGGGCACCGGGGAGCTGTTTTTT	CASSSGLQGTGELFF
-	TRBV7-3	-	TRBJ1-2	TGTGCCAGCAGCGAGGCTGCAGGGGCTACTGGCTACACCTTC	CASSEAAGATGYTF
-	TRBV6-6	-	TRBJ2-2	TGTGCCAGCAGCAGTATGCTGTCGGCCACCGGGGAGCTGTTTTTT	CASSSMLSATGELFF
-	TRBV2	-	TRBJ2-1	TGTGCCAGCAGAGGAGCTAATTACAATGAGCAGTTCTTC	CASRGANYNEQFF
TRBD2	TRBV11-2	-	TRBJ2-1	TGTGCCAGCAGCTTGCTAGCGGGAGGGTACAATGAGCAGTTCTTC	CASSLLAGGYNEQFF
TRBD2	TRBV7-9	-	TRBJ2-1	TGTGCCAGCAGCTTACTAACTAGCGGGAACAATGAGCAGTTCTTC	CASSLLTSGNNEQFF
TRBD1	TRBV18	-	TRBJ1-1	TGTGCCAGCTCACTTCAGGGGGGCGCCTCAGGGAACACTGAAGCTTTCTTT	CASSLQGGASGNTEAFF
-	TRBV29-1	-	TRBJ2-5	TGCAGCGTGGGAGATTGGTTAGAGACCCAGTACTTC	CSVGDWLETQYF
TRBD1	TRBV30	few	TRBJ2-2	TGTGCCTGGAGTGGGGGGACAGGTTTCGCCGGGGAGCTGTTTTTT	CAWSGGTGFAGELFF
-	TRBV19	many	TRBJ1-1	TGTGCCAGTAGCAAGCTGGCGGGGGCAGGGGCTTTCTTT	CASSKLAGAGAFF
-	TRBV30	-	TRBJ2-6	TGTGCCTGGAGCTACTCTGGGGCCAACGTCCTGACTTTC	CAWSYSGANVLTF
-	TRBV19	once	TRBJ2-7	TGTGCCAGTAAATACTCGGACTCCTACGAGCAGTACTTC	CASKYSDSYEQYF
-	TRBV5-1	-	TRBJ1-2	TGCGCCAGCAGCTTCAGACCCGCCTATGGCTACACCTTC	CASSFRPAYGYTF
TRBD1	TRBV27	-	TRBJ1-2	TGTGCCAGCAGGATTAACAGGGGAAACTATGGCTACACCTTC	CASRINRGNYGYTF
-	TRBV4-1	-	TRBJ1-2	TGCGCCAGCAGCCAAGAAGAGGGTGCCTATGGCTACACCTTC	CASSQEEGAYGYTF
TRBD2	TRBV7-9	-	TRBJ2-5	TGTGCCAGCAGCCCCGGACTAGTAGGCGGACGAGAGACCCAGTACTTC	CASSPGLVGGRETQYF
-	TRBV28	-	TRBJ1-5	TGTGCCAGCAGTTTTACCGGACCGCCCCTTGGTCAGCCCCAGCATTTT	CASSFTGPPLGQPQHF
-	TRBV18	-	TRBJ2-7	TGTGCCAGCTCACCACCGGGACTCCCCTACGAGCAGTACTTC	CASSPPGLPYEQYF
-	TRBV5-1	few	TRBJ1-2	TGCGCCAGCAGCTTGCAATCACCGGGGAGGGGCGCTGGCTACACCTTC	CASSLQSPGRGAGYTF
TRBD1	TRBV7-2	-	TRBJ1-1	TGTGCCAGCAGCGCCAGGGGCGCTAGTAGACAGGGGGAAGCTTTCTTT	CASSARGASRQGEAFF
-	TRBV2	-	TRBJ2-6	TGTGCCAGCATGTTGGCTAGCCGGAGCTCTGGGGCCAACGTCCTGACTTTC	CASMLASRSSGANVLTF
-	TRBV28	few	TRBJ1-2	TGTGCCAGCAGTTTAGCGCAGGAGTTCTATGGCTACACCTTC	CASSLAQEFYGYTF
TRBD1	TRBV11-3	-	TRBJ2-7	TGTGCCAGCAGCCCACCGGGACAGGGGATGCGCGAGCAGTACTTC	CASSPPGQGMREQYF
-	TRBV6-6	-	TRBJ2-7	TGTGCCAGCAGTTACTCGGCCAGCTCCTACGAGCAGTACTTC	CASSYSASSYEQYF
-	TRBV10-3	-	TRBJ2-3	TGTGCCATCAGTGAGTCGGCTAGCGGCAGGGGAGATACAGATACGCAGTATTTT	CAISESASGRGDTDTQYF
TRBD2	TRBV5-1	-	TRBJ2-3	TGCGCCAGCAGCTTGGATGCTAGCGGGAGGGCTGGTGCAGATACGCAGTATTTT	CASSLDASGRAGADTQYF
TRBD1	TRBV19	-	TRBJ1-3	TGTGCCAGTAGCTCTGCCGGGACAGTCGCAACCATATATTTT	CASSSAGTVATIYF
-	TRBV6-5	once	TRBJ2-7	TGTGCCAGCAGTTACTCGATCGGAGCATCCTACGAGCAGTACTTC	CASSYSIGASYEQYF